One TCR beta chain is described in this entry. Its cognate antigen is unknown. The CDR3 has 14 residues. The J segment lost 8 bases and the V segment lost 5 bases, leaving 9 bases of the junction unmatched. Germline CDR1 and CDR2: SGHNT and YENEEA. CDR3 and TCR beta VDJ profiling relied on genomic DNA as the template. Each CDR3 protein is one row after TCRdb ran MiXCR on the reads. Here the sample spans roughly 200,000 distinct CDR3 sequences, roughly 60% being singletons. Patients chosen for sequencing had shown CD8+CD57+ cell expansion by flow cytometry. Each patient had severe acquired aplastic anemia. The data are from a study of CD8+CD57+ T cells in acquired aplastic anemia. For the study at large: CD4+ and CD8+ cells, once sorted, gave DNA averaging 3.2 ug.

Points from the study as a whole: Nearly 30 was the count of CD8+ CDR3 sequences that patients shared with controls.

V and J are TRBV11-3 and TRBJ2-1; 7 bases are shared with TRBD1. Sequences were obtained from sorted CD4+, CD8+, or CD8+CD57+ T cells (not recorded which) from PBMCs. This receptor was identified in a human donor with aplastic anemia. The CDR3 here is CASSLDREADEQFF. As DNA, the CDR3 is TGTGCCAGCAGCCTCGACAGGGAAGCCGATGAGCAGTTCTTC.